This section outlines one T cell receptor (beta chain) sequence together with its context. The data were produced by immunoSEQ multiplex PCR, yet TCRdb's version contains in-frame clones alone and is incomplete. The profile shows around 90,000 clones, roughly 83% of them singletons. The source of the sample is a study of cytomegalovirus exposure and HLA in healthy donors. Sequencing input: PBMCs. This TCR was recovered from a woman younger than 35 in good health and CMV-seropositive.

The CDR3 region is CASRKAGAATDTQYF. The CDR3 DNA reads as TGTGCCAGCAGGAAAGCGGGGGCCGCCACAGATACGCAGTATTTT. The chain has TRBV28 and TRBJ2-3, with 8 bases lining up with TRBD2. V was clipped by 6 bases and J by 2 bases; unmatched bases: 7. Per germline, CDR1 MDHEN and CDR2 SYDVKM. The CDR3 length is 15 residues.